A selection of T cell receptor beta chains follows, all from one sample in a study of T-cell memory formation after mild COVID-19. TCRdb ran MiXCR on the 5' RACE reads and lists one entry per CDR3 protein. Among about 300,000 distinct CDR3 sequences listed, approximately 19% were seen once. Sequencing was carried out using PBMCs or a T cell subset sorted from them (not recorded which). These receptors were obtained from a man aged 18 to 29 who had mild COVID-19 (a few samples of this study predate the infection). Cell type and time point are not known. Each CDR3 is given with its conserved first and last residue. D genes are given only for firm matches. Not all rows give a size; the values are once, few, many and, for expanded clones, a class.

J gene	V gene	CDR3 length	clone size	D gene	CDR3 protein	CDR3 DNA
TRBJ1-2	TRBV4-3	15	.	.	CASSPTDSYLYGYTF	TGCGCCAGCAGCCCGACAGACAGTTACCTCTATGGCTACACCTTC
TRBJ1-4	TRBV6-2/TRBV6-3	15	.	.	CASSTPGATNEKLFF	TGTGCCAGCAGCACCCCCGGGGCGACTAATGAAAAACTGTTTTTT
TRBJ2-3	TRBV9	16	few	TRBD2	CASSVSLAGVTDTQYF	TGTGCCAGCAGCGTTTCACTAGCGGGAGTCACAGATACGCAGTATTTT
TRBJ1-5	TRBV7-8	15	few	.	CASSSDRRWNQPQHF	TGTGCCAGCAGTTCAGACAGGCGTTGGAATCAGCCCCAGCATTTT
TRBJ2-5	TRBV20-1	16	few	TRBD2	CSARVVSGAAIETQYF	TGCAGTGCTAGAGTAGTTAGCGGGGCTGCTATAGAGACCCAGTACTTC
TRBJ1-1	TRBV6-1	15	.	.	CASSSRTGSFTEALF	TGTGCCAGCAGTTCCCGAACAGGGAGTTTCACTGAAGCTTTATTT
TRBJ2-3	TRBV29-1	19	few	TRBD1	CSVHPIIGLSGQNTDTQYF	TGCAGCGTCCACCCAATAATAGGTTTGTCGGGACAGAACACAGATACGCAGTATTTT
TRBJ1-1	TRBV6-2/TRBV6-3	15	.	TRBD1	CASRYNRGEYTEAFF	TGTGCCAGCAGGTACAACAGGGGCGAGTACACTGAAGCTTTCTTT
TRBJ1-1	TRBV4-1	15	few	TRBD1	CASRDRGVSNTEAFF	TGCGCCAGCAGGGACAGGGGTGTTTCGAACACTGAAGCTTTCTTT
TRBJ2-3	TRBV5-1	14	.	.	CASQVGWGTDTQYF	TGCGCCAGCCAAGTGGGTTGGGGCACAGATACGCAGTATTTT
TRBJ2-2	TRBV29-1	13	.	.	CSVAFYVAGELFF	TGCAGCGTTGCATTCTACGTCGCCGGGGAGCTGTTTTTT
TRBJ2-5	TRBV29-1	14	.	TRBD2	CSVEGRGGHETQYF	TGCAGCGTTGAGGGGCGGGGGGGCCATGAGACCCAGTACTTC
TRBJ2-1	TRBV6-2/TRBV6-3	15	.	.	CASSLTPRPNNEQFF	TGTGCCAGCAGCCTTACTCCCCGTCCGAACAATGAGCAGTTCTTC
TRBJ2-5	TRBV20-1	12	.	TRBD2	CSAPSRGGTQYF	TGCAGTGCTCCTTCGCGGGGGGGGACCCAGTACTTC
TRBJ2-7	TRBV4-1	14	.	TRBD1	CASSQGQGAEEQYF	TGCGCCAGCAGCCAAGGACAGGGGGCAGAGGAGCAGTACTTC
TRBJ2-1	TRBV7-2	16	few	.	CASSLLSSSSYNEQFF	TGTGCCAGCAGCTTACTATCCTCGAGCTCCTACAATGAGCAGTTCTTC
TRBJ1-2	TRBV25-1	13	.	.	CASSEYQGTGYTF	TGTGCCAGCAGTGAATATCAAGGGACTGGCTACACCTTC
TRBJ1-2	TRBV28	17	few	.	CASSLGLGSGGWYGYTF	TGTGCCAGCAGCCTCGGCTTAGGGTCGGGGGGGTGGTATGGCTACACCTTC